This is a list of T cell receptor beta chains from one sample in a study of radiotherapy plus CTLA-4 blockade in lung cancer. The assay was immunoSEQ multiplex PCR, and TCRdb's table has in-frame clones only and misses some. The table records roughly 50,000 clones, roughly 86% of them present only once. This sample comprised peripheral blood, obtained from a patient treated with radiotherapy plus ipilimumab. The receptors come from a human donor with non-small cell lung cancer whose response to radiotherapy plus ipilimumab could not be evaluated. Each CDR3 is given with its conserved first and last residue. Each record gives: CDR3 protein, CDR3 DNA, clone size, J gene, V gene, D gene. The D gene is left open where the match is weak. Not all rows give a size; the values are once, few, many and, for expanded clones, a class.

cdr3_aa: CASSQTGLAGLGAKNIQYF
cdr3_nt: TGTGCCAGCAGCCAAACGGGACTAGCGGGACTTGGGGCCAAAAACATTCAGTACTTC
clone_size: .
j_call: TRBJ2-4
v_call: TRBV4-2
d_call: TRBD2

cdr3_aa: CASSPRTATYEQYF
cdr3_nt: TGTGCCAGCAGCCCACGGACAGCAACCTACGAGCAGTACTTC
clone_size: .
j_call: TRBJ2-7
v_call: TRBV28
d_call: .

cdr3_aa: CASSGGTGGNYGYTF
cdr3_nt: TGTGCCAGCAGTGGTGGGACAGGGGGTAACTATGGCTACACCTTC
clone_size: .
j_call: TRBJ1-2
v_call: TRBV28
d_call: TRBD1

cdr3_aa: CASSTGTTASGANVLTF
cdr3_nt: TGCGCCAGCAGCACAGGGACTACTGCTTCTGGGGCCAACGTCCTGACTTTC
clone_size: .
j_call: TRBJ2-6
v_call: TRBV5-1
d_call: .

cdr3_aa: CASSQGQGQYF
cdr3_nt: TGTGCCAGCAGCCAAGGGCAGGGGCAGTACTTC
clone_size: few
j_call: TRBJ2-7
v_call: TRBV4-2
d_call: .

cdr3_aa: CASSFNTGGVETQYF
cdr3_nt: TGCGCCAGCAGCTTCAATACAGGGGGAGTAGAAACCCAGTACTTC
clone_size: .
j_call: TRBJ2-5
v_call: TRBV5-1
d_call: TRBD1

cdr3_aa: CSVDILSGRAISNEQFF
cdr3_nt: TGCAGCGTTGATATTCTGAGCGGGAGGGCTATCAGCAATGAGCAGTTCTTC
clone_size: .
j_call: TRBJ2-1
v_call: TRBV29-1
d_call: TRBD2

cdr3_aa: CASSQGAGNPYEQYF
cdr3_nt: TGCGCCAGCAGCCAAGGGGCAGGGAATCCCTACGAGCAGTACTTC
clone_size: .
j_call: TRBJ2-7
v_call: TRBV4-1
d_call: .

cdr3_aa: CASRPGTTSYNEQFF
cdr3_nt: TGTGCCAGCAGACCGGGGACTACCTCCTACAATGAGCAGTTCTTC
clone_size: .
j_call: TRBJ2-1
v_call: TRBV6-1
d_call: TRBD2

cdr3_aa: CASSYSRTGELFF
cdr3_nt: TGTGCCAGCAGTTACTCCAGAACCGGGGAGCTGTTTTTT
clone_size: .
j_call: TRBJ2-2
v_call: TRBV6-5
d_call: .

cdr3_aa: CSVETRRGYTF
cdr3_nt: TGCAGCGTTGAGACAAGAAGGGGCTACACCTTC
clone_size: .
j_call: TRBJ1-2
v_call: TRBV29-1
d_call: .

cdr3_aa: CASSNGLSSISPEETQYF
cdr3_nt: TGTGCCAGCAGCAACGGACTCTCAAGTATCAGTCCAGAAGAGACCCAGTACTTC
clone_size: once
j_call: TRBJ2-5
v_call: TRBV11-1
d_call: .

cdr3_aa: CASSELDRAPYEQYF
cdr3_nt: TGTGCCAGCAGTGAACTCGACAGGGCCCCTTACGAGCAGTACTTC
clone_size: .
j_call: TRBJ2-7
v_call: TRBV6-1
d_call: TRBD1

cdr3_aa: CASSLWDRGPYSNQPQHF
cdr3_nt: TGTGCCAGCAGCCTATGGGACAGGGGGCCCTATAGCAATCAGCCCCAGCATTTT
clone_size: .
j_call: TRBJ1-5
v_call: TRBV4-2
d_call: TRBD1

cdr3_aa: CASSFSNLPLHF
cdr3_nt: TGTGCCAGCAGCTTTTCTAATTTACCCCTCCACTTT
clone_size: .
j_call: TRBJ1-6
v_call: TRBV7-6
d_call: .

cdr3_aa: CASAGHPSDTQYF
cdr3_nt: TGTGCCAGCGCGGGCCACCCCTCGGATACGCAGTATTTT
clone_size: .
j_call: TRBJ2-3
v_call: TRBV7-3
d_call: .

cdr3_aa: CASSLDSESYEQYF
cdr3_nt: TGTGCCAGCAGTTTAGACAGCGAGTCCTACGAGCAGTACTTC
clone_size: .
j_call: TRBJ2-7
v_call: TRBV6-6
d_call: .

cdr3_aa: CSVERGESSYEQYF
cdr3_nt: TGCAGCGTTGAACGAGGCGAGAGCTCCTACGAGCAGTACTTC
clone_size: .
j_call: TRBJ2-7
v_call: TRBV29-1
d_call: .

cdr3_aa: CASSGAVYQPQHF
cdr3_nt: TGTGCCAGCAGTGGGGCAGTTTATCAGCCCCAGCATTTT
clone_size: .
j_call: TRBJ1-5
v_call: TRBV2
d_call: .

cdr3_aa: CASSRRGLAGRETQYF
cdr3_nt: TGTGCCAGTAGTAGACGGGGACTAGCGGGACGAGAGACCCAGTACTTC
clone_size: once
j_call: TRBJ2-5
v_call: TRBV19
d_call: TRBD2

cdr3_aa: CASSLSPNTYEQYF
cdr3_nt: TGTGCCAGCAGTTTATCCCCTAATACCTACGAGCAGTACTTC
clone_size: few
j_call: TRBJ2-7
v_call: TRBV27
d_call: .

cdr3_aa: CASGTPQGAGETQYF
cdr3_nt: TGTGCCAGCGGCACCCCCCAGGGGGCCGGGGAGACCCAGTACTTC
clone_size: .
j_call: TRBJ2-5
v_call: TRBV6-5
d_call: TRBD1

cdr3_aa: CASSRTGRYEQYF
cdr3_nt: TGTGCCAGCAGTAGGACAGGGCGCTACGAGCAGTACTTC
clone_size: .
j_call: TRBJ2-7
v_call: TRBV28
d_call: TRBD1

cdr3_aa: CATSRDPSGRGEQYF
cdr3_nt: TGTGCCACCAGCAGAGACCCTAGCGGGCGGGGTGAGCAGTACTTC
clone_size: once
j_call: TRBJ2-7
v_call: TRBV15
d_call: TRBD2

cdr3_aa: CASSLVPGGGYYGYTF
cdr3_nt: TGTGCCAGCAGCTTAGTTCCAGGCGGAGGATACTATGGCTACACCTTC
clone_size: .
j_call: TRBJ1-2
v_call: TRBV7-9
d_call: .

cdr3_aa: CASSPGQLTFETQYF
cdr3_nt: TGTGCCAGCAGCCCTGGACAGCTTACGTTTGAGACCCAGTACTTC
clone_size: .
j_call: TRBJ2-5
v_call: TRBV7-9
d_call: .

cdr3_aa: CASSTTGLGDYEQYF
cdr3_nt: TGTGCCAGCAGTACGACGGGACTAGGGGACTACGAGCAGTACTTC
clone_size: .
j_call: TRBJ2-7
v_call: TRBV27
d_call: TRBD2

cdr3_aa: CASSPGDRATDTQYF
cdr3_nt: TGTGCCAGCAGTCCCGGGGACAGGGCCACAGATACGCAGTATTTT
clone_size: once
j_call: TRBJ2-3
v_call: TRBV27
d_call: TRBD1